A selection of T cell receptor beta chains follows, all from one sample in a study of blood T cell repertoires in COVID-19. Assay used: immunoSEQ multiplex PCR; TCRdb lists only in-frame clones, some missing. The table records around 170,000 clones, over 75% of them present only once. The specimen sequenced was peripheral blood. The receptors derive from a man in his 70s who had recovered from COVID-19. CDR3s include the opening cysteine and the closing phenylalanine or tryptophan. The order of the fields is clone size, V gene, D gene, J gene, CDR3 protein, CDR3 DNA. The D gene is left open where the match is weak. Size tells how often a clone was seen (once, few, many) or the class of an expanded clone, and some rows leave it out.

abundance: -; v_gene: TRBV6-6; d_gene: -; j_gene: TRBJ2-7; CDR3aa: CASTLTGAPVPYEQYF; CDR3nt: TGTGCCAGCACCCTTACGGGTGCACCGGTTCCCTACGAGCAGTACTTC
abundance: -; v_gene: TRBV6-2/TRBV6-3; d_gene: TRBD2; j_gene: TRBJ2-3; CDR3aa: CASSILAGGSRDTQYF; CDR3nt: TGTGCCAGCAGTATCCTAGCGGGAGGGAGCAGGGATACGCAGTATTTT
abundance: -; v_gene: TRBV7-2; d_gene: -; j_gene: TRBJ2-7; CDR3aa: CASSPLDSYEQYF; CDR3nt: TGTGCCAGCAGCCCCCTCGACAGTTACGAGCAGTACTTC
abundance: -; v_gene: TRBV21-1; d_gene: -; j_gene: TRBJ1-5; CDR3aa: CASSKNKGPTKHF; CDR3nt: TGTGCCAGCAGCAAAAATAAGGGGCCCACCAAGCATTTT
abundance: -; v_gene: TRBV7-9; d_gene: -; j_gene: TRBJ1-2; CDR3aa: CASSPDTYGYTF; CDR3nt: TGTGCCAGCAGCCCCGACACCTATGGCTACACCTTC
abundance: -; v_gene: TRBV5-1; d_gene: -; j_gene: TRBJ1-1; CDR3aa: CASSLDGGTEAFF; CDR3nt: TGCGCCAGCAGCTTAGATGGAGGGACTGAAGCTTTCTTT
abundance: few; v_gene: TRBV9; d_gene: -; j_gene: TRBJ2-1; CDR3aa: CASSEAGGSYNEQFF; CDR3nt: TGTGCCAGCAGCGAAGCGGGTGGCTCCTACAATGAGCAGTTCTTC
abundance: once; v_gene: TRBV12-1; d_gene: -; j_gene: TRBJ2-1; CDR3aa: CASSFLGSLAGGPIYNEQFF; CDR3nt: TGTGCCAGCAGCTTTCTTGGGAGCCTAGCGGGAGGGCCGATCTACAATGAGCAGTTCTTC
abundance: -; v_gene: TRBV4-1; d_gene: -; j_gene: TRBJ1-4; CDR3aa: CASSQGAGAEKLFF; CDR3nt: TGCGCCAGCAGCCAGGGGGCAGGGGCTGAAAAACTGTTTTTT
abundance: -; v_gene: TRBV7-2; d_gene: -; j_gene: TRBJ1-1; CDR3aa: CASSPGLLGTEAFF; CDR3nt: TGTGCCAGCAGCCCGGGACTACTAGGCACTGAAGCTTTCTTT
abundance: -; v_gene: TRBV11-1; d_gene: TRBD1; j_gene: TRBJ2-3; CDR3aa: CASSPRDRVYF; CDR3nt: TGTGCCAGCAGCCCCCGGGACAGGGTGTATTTT
abundance: -; v_gene: TRBV7-8; d_gene: -; j_gene: TRBJ2-7; CDR3aa: CASSLAPEAGEQYF; CDR3nt: TGTGCCAGCAGCTTAGCTCCCGAGGCCGGCGAGCAGTACTTC
abundance: -; v_gene: TRBV7-2; d_gene: TRBD2; j_gene: TRBJ2-3; CDR3aa: CASSSGLAGGKGTQYF; CDR3nt: TGTGCCAGCAGCTCTGGACTAGCGGGGGGCAAAGGTACGCAGTATTTT
abundance: few; v_gene: TRBV27; d_gene: TRBD1; j_gene: TRBJ1-4; CDR3aa: CASSASGTGIEKLFF; CDR3nt: TGTGCCAGCAGCGCCTCCGGGACAGGGATTGAAAAACTGTTTTTT
abundance: -; v_gene: TRBV15; d_gene: -; j_gene: TRBJ1-2; CDR3aa: CATSRDLGRNTF; CDR3nt: TGTGCCACCAGCAGAGATCTGGGCAGGAACACCTTC
abundance: -; v_gene: TRBV29-1; d_gene: TRBD2; j_gene: TRBJ2-7; CDR3aa: CSATSGSYEQYF; CDR3nt: TGCAGCGCCACTAGCGGATCCTACGAGCAGTACTTC
abundance: -; v_gene: TRBV4-3; d_gene: TRBD1; j_gene: TRBJ2-1; CDR3aa: CASSPGTGNGNEQFF; CDR3nt: TGCGCCAGCAGCCCCGGGACAGGGAACGGCAATGAGCAGTTCTTC
abundance: once; v_gene: TRBV5-1; d_gene: TRBD1; j_gene: TRBJ2-2; CDR3aa: CASSLQGDTGELFF; CDR3nt: TGCGCCAGCAGCTTGCAGGGGGACACCGGGGAGCTGTTTTTT
abundance: few; v_gene: TRBV20-1; d_gene: TRBD2; j_gene: TRBJ2-7; CDR3aa: CSASYKREGRSAYEQYF; CDR3nt: TGCAGTGCTAGTTACAAGCGGGAGGGCCGGAGCGCCTACGAGCAGTACTTC
abundance: -; v_gene: TRBV6-1; d_gene: -; j_gene: TRBJ2-2; CDR3aa: CASSDRADLGELFF; CDR3nt: TGTGCCAGCAGTGACAGGGCGGATTTGGGGGAGCTGTTTTTT
abundance: -; v_gene: TRBV9; d_gene: TRBD1; j_gene: TRBJ1-3; CDR3aa: CASSPWTGNPGNTIYF; CDR3nt: TGTGCCAGCAGCCCCTGGACAGGAAACCCTGGAAACACCATATATTTT
abundance: -; v_gene: TRBV29-1; d_gene: TRBD1; j_gene: TRBJ2-3; CDR3aa: CSARTGLVDTQYF; CDR3nt: TGCAGCGCTAGGACAGGTTTGGTAGATACGCAGTATTTT
abundance: -; v_gene: TRBV5-1; d_gene: -; j_gene: TRBJ2-3; CDR3aa: CASSLQGSTDTQYF; CDR3nt: TGCGCCAGCAGCTTACAGGGCTCCACAGATACGCAGTATTTT
abundance: -; v_gene: TRBV10-3; d_gene: -; j_gene: TRBJ2-7; CDR3aa: CAISEAPAGVYEQYF; CDR3nt: TGTGCCATCAGTGAGGCCCCGGCAGGGGTCTACGAGCAGTACTTC
abundance: -; v_gene: TRBV28; d_gene: TRBD2; j_gene: TRBJ2-4; CDR3aa: CASSSQTSGRAGNIQYF; CDR3nt: TGTGCCAGCAGTTCCCAGACTAGCGGGAGGGCCGGAAACATTCAGTACTTC
abundance: few; v_gene: TRBV5-4; d_gene: -; j_gene: TRBJ2-7; CDR3aa: CASSSSGQLYEQYF; CDR3nt: -
abundance: -; v_gene: TRBV19; d_gene: -; j_gene: TRBJ1-5; CDR3aa: CASMTSDRLDQPQHF; CDR3nt: TGTGCCAGTATGACCTCGGACAGATTGGACCAGCCCCAGCATTTT
abundance: -; v_gene: TRBV7-8; d_gene: TRBD1; j_gene: TRBJ1-2; CDR3aa: CASSSRLTGAGGYTF; CDR3nt: TGTGCCAGCAGCTCCCGATTAACAGGGGCCGGCGGCTACACCTTC
abundance: -; v_gene: TRBV28; d_gene: -; j_gene: TRBJ2-1; CDR3aa: CASSPRGRSSYNEQFF; CDR3nt: TGTGCCAGCAGTCCGCGGGGCCGCAGCTCCTACAATGAGCAGTTCTTC
abundance: -; v_gene: TRBV19; d_gene: -; j_gene: TRBJ1-5; CDR3aa: CASSIARLYSNQPQHF; CDR3nt: TGTGCCAGTAGTATCGCCAGGTTATATAGCAATCAGCCCCAGCATTTT
abundance: -; v_gene: TRBV4-3; d_gene: TRBD2; j_gene: TRBJ2-3; CDR3aa: CASSRGLAGGPDTQYF; CDR3nt: TGCGCCAGCAGCCGGGGGCTAGCGGGAGGGCCGGATACGCAGTATTTT
abundance: -; v_gene: TRBV5-4; d_gene: TRBD1; j_gene: TRBJ1-1; CDR3aa: CASSADRGNAEAFF; CDR3nt: TGTGCCAGCAGCGCGGACAGGGGGAACGCTGAAGCTTTCTTT
abundance: -; v_gene: TRBV6-5; d_gene: -; j_gene: TRBJ1-4; CDR3aa: CASTGNSNEKLFF; CDR3nt: TGTGCCAGCACCGGGAATTCTAATGAAAAACTGTTTTTT
abundance: once; v_gene: TRBV4-1; d_gene: TRBD1; j_gene: TRBJ1-2; CDR3aa: CASSQAGQGTGYTF; CDR3nt: TGCGCCAGCAGCCAGGCTGGACAGGGAACAGGCTACACCTTC
abundance: once; v_gene: TRBV12-3/TRBV12-4; d_gene: -; j_gene: TRBJ1-2; CDR3aa: CASSFGLGGYTF; CDR3nt: TGTGCCAGCAGTTTTGGACTGGGTGGCTACACCTTC
abundance: -; v_gene: TRBV30; d_gene: -; j_gene: TRBJ2-1; CDR3aa: CAWSLRLNEQFF; CDR3nt: TGTGCCTGGAGTCTCCGACTCAATGAGCAGTTCTTC